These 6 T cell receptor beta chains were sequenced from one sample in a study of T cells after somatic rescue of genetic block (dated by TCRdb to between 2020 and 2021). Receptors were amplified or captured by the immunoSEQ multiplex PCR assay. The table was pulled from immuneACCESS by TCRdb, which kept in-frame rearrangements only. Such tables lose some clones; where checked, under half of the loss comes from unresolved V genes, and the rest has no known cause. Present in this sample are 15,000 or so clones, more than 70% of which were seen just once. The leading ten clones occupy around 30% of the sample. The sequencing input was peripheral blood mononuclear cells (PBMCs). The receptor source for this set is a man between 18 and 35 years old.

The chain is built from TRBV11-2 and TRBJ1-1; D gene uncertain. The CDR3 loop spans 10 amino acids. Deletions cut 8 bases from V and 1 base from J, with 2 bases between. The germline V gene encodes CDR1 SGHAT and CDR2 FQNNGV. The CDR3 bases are TGTGCCAGCGAGAACACTGAAGCTTTCTTT. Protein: CASENTEAFF.

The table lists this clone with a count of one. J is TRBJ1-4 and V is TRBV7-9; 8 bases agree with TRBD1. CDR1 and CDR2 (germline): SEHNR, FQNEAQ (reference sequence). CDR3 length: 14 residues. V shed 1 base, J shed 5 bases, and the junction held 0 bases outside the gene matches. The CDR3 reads CASSLGQGNEKLFF. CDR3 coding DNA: TGTGCCAGCAGCTTAGGACAGGGGAATGAAAAACTGTTTTTT.

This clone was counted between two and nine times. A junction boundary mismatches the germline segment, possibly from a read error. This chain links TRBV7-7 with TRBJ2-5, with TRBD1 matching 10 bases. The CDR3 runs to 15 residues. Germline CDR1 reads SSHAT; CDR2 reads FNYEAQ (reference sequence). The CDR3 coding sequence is TGTGCTAGCAGCCCCGATGGGACAGGGGTCGAGACCCAGTACTTC. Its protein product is CASSPDGTGVETQYF.

CDR3: CASRAQGAANEKLFF. The CDR3 nucleotides read TGTGCCAGCAGGGCACAGGGGGCTGCTAATGAAAAACTGTTTTTT. The genes are TRBV28 and TRBJ1-4, with TRBD1 matching 9 bases. The germline V gene has CDR1 MDHEN and CDR2 SYDVKM. This CDR3 is 15 amino acids long. The J segment lost 3 bases and the V segment lost 6 bases, leaving 5 bases of the junction unmatched.

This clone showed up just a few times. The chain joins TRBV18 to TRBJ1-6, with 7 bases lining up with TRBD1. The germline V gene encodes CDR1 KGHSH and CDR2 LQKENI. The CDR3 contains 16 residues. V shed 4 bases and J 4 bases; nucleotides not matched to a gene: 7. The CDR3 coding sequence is TGTGCCAGCTCACTTGACAGGGTGGTTTATAATTCACCCCTCCACTTT. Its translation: CASSLDRVVYNSPLHF.

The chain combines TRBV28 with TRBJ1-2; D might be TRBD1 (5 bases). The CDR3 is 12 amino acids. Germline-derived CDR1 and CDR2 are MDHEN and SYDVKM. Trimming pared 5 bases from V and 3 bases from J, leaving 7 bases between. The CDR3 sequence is CASSDSDYGYTF. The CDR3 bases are TGTGCCAGCAGTGACAGTGACTATGGCTACACCTTC.